This T cell receptor (beta chain) was recovered during a study of blood T cell repertoires in COVID-19. Profiled with immunoSEQ multiplex PCR; TCRdb holds only in-frame clones, not every one. The repertoire holds 65,000 to 85,000 clones, with less than 90% as singletons. The CDR3 has 15 residues. Trimming shortened V by 0 bases and J by 5 bases, and 12 bases separated the two germline ends. Germline lookup yields CDR1 SGHRS and CDR2 YFSETQ. V is TRBV5-1 and J is TRBJ2-1; no clear D gene. The sample taken for sequencing was peripheral blood. The sequence derives from a man aged 45 to 65 with active COVID-19. The DNA for the CDR3 is TGCGCCAGCAGCTTGGTGGAGCGCCCAGACAATGAGCAGTTCTTC. Encoded protein: CASSLVERPDNEQFF.